This T cell receptor (beta chain) emerged from a study of blood T cells in healthy people across ages. This clonotype has only a few counts. The antigen is undetermined. Study-wide points: Age showed a roughly linear inverse relationship with TCR beta diversity per million T cells. Long-lived donors carried more naive CD4+ cells and greater diversity than aged donors.

Germline V lookup: CDR1 SGHRS, CDR2 YFSETQ. This CDR3 has 15 amino acids. J lost 2 bases, V lost 4 bases, and 5 bases had no gene match. For the second PCR, which ran for about 6 to 11 cycles, a sample-barcoded 5' primer and a J-beta primer mix were used. In TCRdb, the 5' RACE reads were re-called with MiXCR into one record per CDR3 protein. The table shows 1,500,000 or so distinct CDR3 sequences, with less than 45% occurring only once. Sequenced input: blood. This chain links TRBV5-1 with TRBJ2-3, with 9 bases lining up with TRBD2. This sequence was found in a woman aged 18-35 years in good health. This CDR3 reads CASSASGRNTDTQYF. The CDR3 nucleotides are TGCGCCAGCAGCGCGAGCGGGAGGAACACAGATACGCAGTATTTT.